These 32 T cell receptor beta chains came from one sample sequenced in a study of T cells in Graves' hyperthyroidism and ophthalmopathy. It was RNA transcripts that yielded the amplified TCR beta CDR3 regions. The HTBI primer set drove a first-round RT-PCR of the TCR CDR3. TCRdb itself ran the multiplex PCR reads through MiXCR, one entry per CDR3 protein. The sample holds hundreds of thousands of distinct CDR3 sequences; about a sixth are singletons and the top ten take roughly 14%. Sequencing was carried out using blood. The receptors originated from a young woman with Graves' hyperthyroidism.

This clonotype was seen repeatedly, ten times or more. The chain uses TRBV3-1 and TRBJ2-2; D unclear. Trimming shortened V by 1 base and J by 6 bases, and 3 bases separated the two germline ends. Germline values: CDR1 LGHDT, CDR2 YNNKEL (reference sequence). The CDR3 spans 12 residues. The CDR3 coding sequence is TGTGCCAGCAGCCAAGGTCCCGGGGAGCTGTTTTTT. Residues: CASSQGPGELFF.

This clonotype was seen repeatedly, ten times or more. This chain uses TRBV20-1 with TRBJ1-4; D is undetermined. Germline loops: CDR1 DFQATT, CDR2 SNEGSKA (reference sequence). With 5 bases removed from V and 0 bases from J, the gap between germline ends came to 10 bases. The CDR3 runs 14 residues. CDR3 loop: CSAAYDATNEKLFF. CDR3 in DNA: TGCAGTGCTGCATACGATGCAACTAATGAAAAACTGTTTTTT.

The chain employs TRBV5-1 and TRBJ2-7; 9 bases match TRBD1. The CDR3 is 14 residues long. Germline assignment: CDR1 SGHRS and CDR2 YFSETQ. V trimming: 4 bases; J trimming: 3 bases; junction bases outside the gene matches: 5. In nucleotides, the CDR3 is TGCGCCAGCAGCACTGGACAGGGGATCTACGAGCAGTACTTC. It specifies CASSTGQGIYEQYF.

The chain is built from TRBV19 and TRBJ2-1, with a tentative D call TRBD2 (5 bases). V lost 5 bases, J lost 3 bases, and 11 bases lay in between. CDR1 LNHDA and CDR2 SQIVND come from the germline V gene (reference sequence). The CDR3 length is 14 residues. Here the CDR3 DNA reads TGTGCCAGTAGTCCGGGGTTCATCTACAATGAGCAGTTCTTC. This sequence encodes CASSPGFIYNEQFF.

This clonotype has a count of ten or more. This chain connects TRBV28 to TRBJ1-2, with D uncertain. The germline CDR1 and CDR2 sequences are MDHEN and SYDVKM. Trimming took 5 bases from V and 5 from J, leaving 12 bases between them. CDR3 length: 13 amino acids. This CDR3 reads CASSPFQGYGYTF. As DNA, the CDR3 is TGTGCCAGCAGTCCATTTCAAGGGTATGGCTACACCTTC.

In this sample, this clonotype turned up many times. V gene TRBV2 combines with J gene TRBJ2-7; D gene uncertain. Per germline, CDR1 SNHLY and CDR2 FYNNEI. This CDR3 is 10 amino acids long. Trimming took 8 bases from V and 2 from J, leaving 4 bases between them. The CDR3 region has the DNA TGTGCCAGCGGTCCCTACGAGCAGTACTTC. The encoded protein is CASGPYEQYF.

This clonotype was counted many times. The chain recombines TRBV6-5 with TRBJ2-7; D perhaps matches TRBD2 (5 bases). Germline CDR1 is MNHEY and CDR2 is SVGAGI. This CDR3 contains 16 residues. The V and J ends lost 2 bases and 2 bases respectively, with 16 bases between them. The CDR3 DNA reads TGTGCCAGCAGTTACGGGGTAGAAAGGCGGGCCTACGAGCAGTACTTC. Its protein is CASSYGVERRAYEQYF.

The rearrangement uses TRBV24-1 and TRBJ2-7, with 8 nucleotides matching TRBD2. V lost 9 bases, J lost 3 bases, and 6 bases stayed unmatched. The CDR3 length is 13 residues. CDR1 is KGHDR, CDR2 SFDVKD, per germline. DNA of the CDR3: TGTGCCACCGCTGCGGGGGGATACTACGAGCAGTACTTC. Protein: CATAAGGYYEQYF.

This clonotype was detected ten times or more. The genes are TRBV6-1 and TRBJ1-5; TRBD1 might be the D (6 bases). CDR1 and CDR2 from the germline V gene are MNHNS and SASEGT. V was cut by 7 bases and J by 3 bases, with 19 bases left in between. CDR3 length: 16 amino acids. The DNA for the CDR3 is TGTGCCAGCACCCTGGGGGAGGGGGATATCAATCAGCCCCAGCATTTT. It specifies CASTLGEGDINQPQHF.

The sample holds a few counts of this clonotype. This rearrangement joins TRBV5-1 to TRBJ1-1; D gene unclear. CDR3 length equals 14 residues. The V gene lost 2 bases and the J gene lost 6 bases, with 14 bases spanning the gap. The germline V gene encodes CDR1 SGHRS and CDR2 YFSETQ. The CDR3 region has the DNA TGCGCCAGCAGCTTCTCCGGGCCTGAGGCTGAAGCTTTCTTT. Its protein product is CASSFSGPEAEAFF.

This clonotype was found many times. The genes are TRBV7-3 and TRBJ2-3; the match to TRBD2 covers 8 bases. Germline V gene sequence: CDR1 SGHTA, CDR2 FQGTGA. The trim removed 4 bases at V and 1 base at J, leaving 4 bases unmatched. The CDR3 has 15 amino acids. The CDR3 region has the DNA TGTGCCAGCAGCTCCGGGACTAGGCGCACAGATACGCAGTATTTT. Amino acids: CASSSGTRRTDTQYF. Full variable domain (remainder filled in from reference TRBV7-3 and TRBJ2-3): GAGVSQTPSNKVTEKGKYVELRCDPISGHTALYWYRQSLGQGPEFLIYFQGTGAADDSGLPNDRFFAVRPEGSVSTLKIQRTERGDSAVYLCASSSGTRRTDTQYFGPGTRLTVL.

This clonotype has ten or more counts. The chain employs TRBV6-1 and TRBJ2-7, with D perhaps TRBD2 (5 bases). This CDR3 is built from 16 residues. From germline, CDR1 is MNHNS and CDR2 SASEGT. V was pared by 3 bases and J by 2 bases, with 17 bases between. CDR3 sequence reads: CASSDIGLMRAYEQYF. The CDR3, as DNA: TGTGCCAGCAGTGATATCGGCCTCATGAGGGCCTACGAGCAGTACTTC.

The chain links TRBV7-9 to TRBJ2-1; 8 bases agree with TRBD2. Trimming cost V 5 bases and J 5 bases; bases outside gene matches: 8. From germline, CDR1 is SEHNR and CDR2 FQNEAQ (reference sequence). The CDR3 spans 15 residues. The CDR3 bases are TGTGCCAGCAGCGGCGGGACTAGACAAGACAATGAGCAGTTCTTC. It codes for CASSGGTRQDNEQFF. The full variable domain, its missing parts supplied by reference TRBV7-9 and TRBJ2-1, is DTGVSQNPRHKITKRGQNVTFRCDPISEHNRLYWYRQTLGQGPEFLTYFQNEAQLEKSRLLSDRFSAERPKGSFSTLEIQRTEQGDSAMYLCASSGGTRQDNEQFFGPGTRLTVL.

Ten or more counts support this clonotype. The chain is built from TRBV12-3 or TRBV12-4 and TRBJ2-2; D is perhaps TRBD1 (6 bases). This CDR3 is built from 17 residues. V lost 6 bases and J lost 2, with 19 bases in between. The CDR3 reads CASSPLVWGPNTGELFF. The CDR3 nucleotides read TGTGCCAGCAGCCCGTTAGTATGGGGGCCTAACACCGGGGAGCTGTTTTTT.

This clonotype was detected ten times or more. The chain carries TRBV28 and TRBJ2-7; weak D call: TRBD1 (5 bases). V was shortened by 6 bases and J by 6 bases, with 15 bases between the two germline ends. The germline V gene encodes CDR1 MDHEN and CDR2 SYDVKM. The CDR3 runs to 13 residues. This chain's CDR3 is CASSLPGLTEQYF. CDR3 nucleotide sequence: TGTGCCAGCAGCCTGCCAGGGCTCACCGAGCAGTACTTC.

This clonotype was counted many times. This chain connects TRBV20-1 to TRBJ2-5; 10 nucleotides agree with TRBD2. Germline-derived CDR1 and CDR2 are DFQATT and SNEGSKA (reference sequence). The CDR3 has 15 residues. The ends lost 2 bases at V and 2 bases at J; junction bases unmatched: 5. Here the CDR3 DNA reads TGCAGTGCTAGACCCGGGACTAGCGCTCAAGAGACCCAGTACTTC. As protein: CSARPGTSAQETQYF.

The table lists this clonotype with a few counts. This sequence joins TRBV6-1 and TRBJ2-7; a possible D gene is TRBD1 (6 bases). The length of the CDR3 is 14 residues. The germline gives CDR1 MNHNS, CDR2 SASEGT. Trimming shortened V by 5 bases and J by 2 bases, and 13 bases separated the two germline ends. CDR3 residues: CASSSDRKPYEQYF. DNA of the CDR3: TGTGCCAGCAGTTCCGACAGGAAGCCCTACGAGCAGTACTTC.

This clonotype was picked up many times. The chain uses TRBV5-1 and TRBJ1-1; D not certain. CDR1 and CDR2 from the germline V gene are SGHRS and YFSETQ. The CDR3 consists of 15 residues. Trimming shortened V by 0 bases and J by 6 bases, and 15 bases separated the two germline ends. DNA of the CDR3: TGCGCCAGCAGCTTGGGCGCCCCACTCGTATCTGAAGCTTTCTTT. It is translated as CASSLGAPLVSEAFF.

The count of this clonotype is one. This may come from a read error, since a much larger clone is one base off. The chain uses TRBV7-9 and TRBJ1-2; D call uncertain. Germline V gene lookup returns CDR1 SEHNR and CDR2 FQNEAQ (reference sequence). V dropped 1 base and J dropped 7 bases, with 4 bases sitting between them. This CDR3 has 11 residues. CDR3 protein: CASSLDSGYTF. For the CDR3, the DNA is TGTGCCAGCAGCTTAGACTCTGGCTACACCTTC.

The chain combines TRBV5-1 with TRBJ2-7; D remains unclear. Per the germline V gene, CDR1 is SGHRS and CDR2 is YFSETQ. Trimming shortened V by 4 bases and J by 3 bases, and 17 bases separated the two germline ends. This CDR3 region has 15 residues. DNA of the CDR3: TGCGCCAGCAGCCCGGGCGGTGCCCCCAGCTACGAGCAGTACTTC. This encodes CASSPGGAPSYEQYF.

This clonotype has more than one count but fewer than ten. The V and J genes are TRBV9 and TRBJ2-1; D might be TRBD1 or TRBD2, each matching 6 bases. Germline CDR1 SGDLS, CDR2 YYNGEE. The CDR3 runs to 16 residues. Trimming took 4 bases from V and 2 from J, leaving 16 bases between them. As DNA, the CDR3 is TGTGCCAGCAGCCTAAGGGGGGTTGGCGCCTACAATGAGCAGTTCTTC. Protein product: CASSLRGVGAYNEQFF.

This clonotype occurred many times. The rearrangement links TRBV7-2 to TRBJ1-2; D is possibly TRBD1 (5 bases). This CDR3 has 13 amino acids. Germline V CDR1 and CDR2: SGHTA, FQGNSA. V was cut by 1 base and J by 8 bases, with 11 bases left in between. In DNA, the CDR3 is TGTGCCAGCAGCTTAGTCAGGGTTGGCGGCTACACCTTC. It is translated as CASSLVRVGGYTF.

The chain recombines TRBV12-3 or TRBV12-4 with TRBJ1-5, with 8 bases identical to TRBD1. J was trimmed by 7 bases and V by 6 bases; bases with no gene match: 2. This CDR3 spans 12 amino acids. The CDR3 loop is CASSRTGQPQHF. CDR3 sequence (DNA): TGTGCCAGCAGCCGGACAGGGCAGCCCCAGCATTTT.

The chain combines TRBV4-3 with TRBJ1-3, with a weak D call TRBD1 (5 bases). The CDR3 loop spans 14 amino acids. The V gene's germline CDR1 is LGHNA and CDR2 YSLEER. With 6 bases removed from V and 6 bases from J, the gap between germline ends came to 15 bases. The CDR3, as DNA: TGCGCCAGCAGACCGACAGTTGGAAAAAACACCATATATTTT. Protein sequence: CASRPTVGKNTIYF.

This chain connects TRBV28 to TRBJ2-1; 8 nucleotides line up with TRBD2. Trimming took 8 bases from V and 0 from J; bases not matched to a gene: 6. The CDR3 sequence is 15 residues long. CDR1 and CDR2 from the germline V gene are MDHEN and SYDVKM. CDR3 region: CASALTSGSYNEQFF. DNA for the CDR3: TGTGCCAGCGCCCTAACTAGCGGCTCCTACAATGAGCAGTTCTTC.

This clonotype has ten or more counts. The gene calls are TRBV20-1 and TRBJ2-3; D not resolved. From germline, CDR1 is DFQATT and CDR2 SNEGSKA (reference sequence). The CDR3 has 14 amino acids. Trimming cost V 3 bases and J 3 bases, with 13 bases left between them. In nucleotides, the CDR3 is TGCAGTGCTAGTAACCTGAAGTTAACAGATACGCAGTATTTT. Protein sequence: CSASNLKLTDTQYF.

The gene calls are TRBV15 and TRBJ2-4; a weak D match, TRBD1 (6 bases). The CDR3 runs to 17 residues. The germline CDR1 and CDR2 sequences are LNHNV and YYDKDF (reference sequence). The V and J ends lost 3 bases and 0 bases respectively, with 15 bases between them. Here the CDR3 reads CATSSRTELRAKNIQYF. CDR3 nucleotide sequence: TGTGCCACCAGCAGCAGGACAGAACTTAGAGCCAAAAACATTCAGTACTTC.

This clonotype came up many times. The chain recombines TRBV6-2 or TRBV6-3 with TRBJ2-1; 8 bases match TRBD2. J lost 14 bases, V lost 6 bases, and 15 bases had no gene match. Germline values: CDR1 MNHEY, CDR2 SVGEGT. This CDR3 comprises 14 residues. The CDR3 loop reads CASRARGLLGREFF. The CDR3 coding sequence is TGTGCCAGCAGAGCGCGGGGCCTCCTCGGGAGGGAGTTCTTC.

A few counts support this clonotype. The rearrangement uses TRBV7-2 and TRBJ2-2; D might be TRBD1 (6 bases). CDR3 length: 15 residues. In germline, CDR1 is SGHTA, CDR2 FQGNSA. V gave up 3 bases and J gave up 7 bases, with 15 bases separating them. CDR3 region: CASSFRDTFNGELFF. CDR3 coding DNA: TGTGCCAGCAGCTTCCGGGACACCTTTAACGGGGAGCTGTTTTTT. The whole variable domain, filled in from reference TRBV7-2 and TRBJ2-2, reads GAGVSQSPSNKVTEKGKDVELRCDPISGHTALYWYRQSLGQGLEFLIYFQGNSAPDKSGLPSDRFSAERTGGSVSTLTIQRTQQEDSAVYLCASSFRDTFNGELFFGEGSRLTVL.

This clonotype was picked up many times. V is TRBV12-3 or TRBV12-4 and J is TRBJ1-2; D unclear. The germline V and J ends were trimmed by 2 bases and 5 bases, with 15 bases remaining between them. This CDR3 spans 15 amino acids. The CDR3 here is CASSLLSGNEYGYTF. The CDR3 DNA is TGTGCCAGCAGTTTACTTTCGGGGAACGAGTATGGCTACACCTTC.

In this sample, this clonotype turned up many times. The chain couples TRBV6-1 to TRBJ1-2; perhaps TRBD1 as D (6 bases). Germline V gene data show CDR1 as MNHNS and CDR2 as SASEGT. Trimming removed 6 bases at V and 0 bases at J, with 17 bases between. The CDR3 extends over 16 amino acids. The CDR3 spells CASRRGMAAANYGYTF. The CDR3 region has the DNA TGTGCCAGCAGGAGGGGGATGGCAGCAGCTAACTATGGCTACACCTTC.

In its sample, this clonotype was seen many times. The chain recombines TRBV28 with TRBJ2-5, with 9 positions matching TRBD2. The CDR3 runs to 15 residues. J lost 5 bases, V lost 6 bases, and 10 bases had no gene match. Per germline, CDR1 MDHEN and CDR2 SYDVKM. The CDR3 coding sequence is TGTGCCAGCAGGTCCTTAGCGGGAGAGTGGGAGACCCAGTACTTC. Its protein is CASRSLAGEWETQYF.